This section outlines one T cell receptor beta chain sequence together with its context. The data were produced by immunoSEQ multiplex PCR, yet TCRdb's version contains in-frame clones alone and is incomplete. This table has 450,000 to 650,000 clones, around 78% appearing once. The data were obtained in a study of shared T cell receptors in the human thymus. V was pared by 0 bases and J by 0 bases, with 18 bases between. This CDR3 is 18 amino acids long. Germline CDR1 SGDLS, CDR2 YYNGEE. These data were likewise used in another study, on human thymus T cells. As reported in that work: Healthy Finnish infants undergoing corrective surgery for congenital heart defects were the donors. Corrective cardiac operations yielded the resected thymus tissue. Among thymic and blood repertoires, usage of V and J genes appeared biased. Highly overlapping thymic repertoires among unrelated individuals were reported in related research.

The rearrangement joins TRBV9 to TRBJ1-1, with a possible D match to TRBD1 (6 bases). This clonotype was obtained from a boy in the first two years of life with a congenital heart defect. Input material: thymocytes. CDR3 in amino acids: CASSVGEPGAPMNTEAFF. In DNA form, the CDR3 reads TGTGCCAGCAGCGTAGGAGAGCCAGGGGCCCCAATGAACACTGAAGCTTTCTTT.